These 10 T cell receptor beta chains were all obtained from the same sample, sequenced in a study of blood T cell repertoires in COVID-19. Method: immunoSEQ multiplex PCR; TCRdb's copy keeps in-frame clones and lacks some. The table lists 45,000 to 60,000 clones, roughly 87% of them singletons. The sequenced material came from peripheral blood. Receptors originate from a man over 45 with active COVID-19.

This CDR3 is CASSPPKLVNEQFF. The CDR3 region has the DNA TGTGCCAGCTCACCACCCAAACTAGTAAATGAGCAGTTCTTC. The chain recombines TRBV18 with TRBJ2-1; D might be TRBD2 (5 bases). Germline V gives CDR1 KGHSH, CDR2 LQKENI. The CDR3 is made up of 14 amino acids. Deletions cut 0 bases from V and 7 bases from J, with 10 bases between.

The chain is built from TRBV18 and TRBJ2-3; tentative D call: TRBD2 (6 bases). Trimming took off 1 base at V and 2 bases at J, with 16 bases between the two ends. The CDR3 length is 17 residues. Germline CDR1 reads KGHSH; CDR2 reads LQKENI. The CDR3 DNA reads as TGTGCCAGCTCACCACGTGGGCGGGGTCACTACACAGATACGCAGTATTTT. It codes for CASSPRGRGHYTDTQYF. The full variable domain, in which reference TRBV18 and TRBJ2-3 provide the parts outside the CDR3, is NAGVMQNPRHLVRRRGQEARLRCSPMKGHSHVYWYRQLPEEGLKFMVYLQKENIIDESGMPKERFSAEFPKEGPSILRIQQVVRGDSAAYFCASSPRGRGHYTDTQYFGPGTRLTVL.

CDR3 nucleotides: TGCGCCAGCAGCTTCGGGCAGGGCAAAGGCACTGAAGCTTTCTTT. Its protein is CASSFGQGKGTEAFF. V is TRBV5-1 and J is TRBJ1-1, with D possibly matching TRBD1 (5 bases). CDR3 length equals 15 residues. Trimming removed 2 bases from V and 4 bases from J, with 15 bases in between. The germline V gene encodes CDR1 SGHRS and CDR2 YFSETQ.

The J gene is TRBJ1-5, the V gene TRBV5-4, with D hard to call. Trimming left V 4 bases short and J 7 bases short, with 12 bases between. The CDR3 is 13 amino acids. Germline loops: CDR1 SGHNT, CDR2 YYREEE (reference sequence). Here the CDR3 reads CASSPLPGQPQHF. The CDR3 DNA follows: TGTGCCAGCAGCCCCCTCCCGGGGCAGCCCCAGCATTTT.

CDR3 in amino acids: CASAKGPGLQNTYEQYF. The CDR3 coding sequence is TGTGCTAGTGCTAAGGGGCCGGGACTGCAAAATACCTACGAGCAGTACTTC. The V and J genes are TRBV12-5 and TRBJ2-7, with D perhaps TRBD2 (6 bases). With 7 bases removed from V and 2 bases from J, the gap between germline ends came to 24 bases. CDR3 length: 17 residues. The germline CDR1 and CDR2 sequences are LGHNT and FRNRAP. Combining the CDR3 with reference TRBV12-5 and TRBJ2-7 gives the whole variable domain DARVTQTPRHKVTEMGQEVTMRCQPILGHNTVFWYRQTMMQGLELLAYFRNRAPLDDSGMPKDRFSAEMPDATLATLKIQPSEPRDSAVYFCASAKGPGLQNTYEQYFGPGTRLTVT.

The chain has TRBV3-1 (or the pseudogene TRBV3-2) and TRBJ1-1, with D uncertain. The length of the CDR3 is 14 residues. Per the germline V gene, CDR1 is LGHDT and CDR2 is YNNKEL (reference sequence). Trimming took 6 bases from V and 3 from J, leaving 14 bases between them. The CDR3 DNA follows: TGTGCCAGCAGGCAATTACATATCGACACTGAAGCTTTCTTT. Translating it yields CASRQLHIDTEAFF.

The chain combines TRBV28 with TRBJ1-5, with 12 bases fitting TRBD1. The V gene's germline CDR1 is MDHEN and CDR2 SYDVKM. With V trimmed by 4 bases and J by 6 bases, 13 bases remained unmatched. This CDR3 has 18 amino acids. The CDR3 loop is CASSSHLLGQGAGQPQHF. The CDR3 DNA sequence: TGTGCCAGCAGTTCACATCTACTGGGACAGGGGGCTGGTCAGCCCCAGCATTTT. The full variable domain, rest sourced from reference TRBV28 and TRBJ1-5, is DVKVTQSSRYLVKRTGEKVFLECVQDMDHENMFWYRQDPGLGLRLIYFSYDVKMKEKGDIPEGYSVSREKKERFSLILESASTNQTSMYLCASSSHLLGQGAGQPQHFGDGTRLSIL.

The chain joins TRBV25-1 to TRBJ2-3; tentatively, D is TRBD2 (7 bases). Per the germline V gene, CDR1 is MGHDK and CDR2 is SYGVNS. The CDR3 is 16 residues long. V was pared by 6 bases and J by 2 bases, with 18 bases between. The CDR3 region is CASSDPRGTTTDTQYF. The CDR3 DNA reads as TGTGCCAGCAGCGACCCTAGGGGGACTACCACAGATACGCAGTATTTT.

This clone came up a few times. In DNA, the CDR3 is TGTGCCAGCAGCCCACGGTTCAACGAGCAGTACTTC. It specifies CASSPRFNEQYF. The genes are TRBV7-9 and TRBJ2-7; D not resolved. The germline V gene encodes CDR1 SEHNR and CDR2 FQNEAQ (reference sequence). The V and J ends lost 5 bases and 5 bases respectively, with 10 bases between them. CDR3 length equals 12 residues.

The chain recombines TRBV3-1 (or the pseudogene TRBV3-2) with TRBJ2-7, with D possibly being TRBD1 (5 bases). The CDR3 has 15 amino acids. Germline CDR1 and CDR2: LGHDT and YNNKEL (reference sequence). V was shortened by 0 bases and J by 3 bases, with 12 bases between the two germline ends. CDR3 in DNA: TGTGCCAGCAGCCAAGATCCGGCAGGGATCTACGAGCAGTACTTC. Its protein is CASSQDPAGIYEQYF.